This T cell receptor (beta chain) emerged from a study of T cell responses to AZD1222 COVID-19 vaccine. This clone was recorded a few times. The target antigen is unknown. V lost 7 bases to trimming and J lost 8 bases; unmatched junction nucleotides: 10. The germline V gene encodes CDR1 MDHEN and CDR2 SYDVKM. This CDR3 contains 14 residues. TCRdb's table, derived via immunoSEQ multiplex PCR, lists solely in-frame clones and lacks some. The sample contains 90,000 to 120,000 clones, roughly 90% of which appear only once. Study outcomes and limitations: At study baseline, merely several AZD1222 recipients were seropositive. Females made up more of the donors, who were largely white British, and clonal diversity may have come out too low. The CD4 TCRs associated with vaccination extended across spike and predominated at 160-218 and 743-854. Following two doses of AZD1222, Spike-specific TCR breadth and depth rose.

This specimen was peripheral blood, taken on day 0 of AZD1222 vaccination. V is TRBV28 and J is TRBJ1-4, with 7 nucleotides matching TRBD1. The TCR was taken from an adult in good health. CDR3 in amino acids: CASTRTGTGEKLFF. For the CDR3, the DNA is TGTGCCAGCACCAGGACAGGAACCGGGGAAAAACTGTTTTTT. The full variable domain, with the rest looked up from reference TRBV28 and TRBJ1-4, is DVKVTQSSRYLVKRTGEKVFLECVQDMDHENMFWYRQDPGLGLRLIYFSYDVKMKEKGDIPEGYSVSREKKERFSLILESASTNQTSMYLCASTRTGTGEKLFFGSGTQLSVL.